A single TCR beta chain is shown here with its context. Its antigen is not identified. This sample was taken from a study of cytomegalovirus exposure and HLA in healthy donors. General study findings and limits: Previous analysis showed most TCR beta V segments were productive about 87% or about 30% of the time. The study put 150 to 200 TCR beta chains on its list as cytomegalovirus-associated.

A multiplex PCR was run with 60 Vbeta primers and 13 Jbeta primers. In the original analysis: Counted up in a later analysis, unique TCR beta chains came to about 80 million, with around 12 million shared. The method was immunoSEQ multiplex PCR; TCRdb's version includes in-frame clones alone and lacks a portion of them. The V and J calls and clone size are taken from that table; D and trimming were inferred from the DNA. The sample shows roughly 130,000 clones, more than 80% of them seen only once. The ends were cut back, 1 base at V and 5 bases at J, with 7 bases in the middle. CDR1 and CDR2 from the germline V gene are SEHNR and FQNEAQ (reference sequence). The CDR3 consists of 13 residues.

The sample was PBMCs. The sequence came from a male donor in good health and CMV-seronegative. V and J are TRBV7-9 and TRBJ2-3; D is undetermined. As DNA, the CDR3 is TGTGCCAGCAGCTTAGACGGCGGAGATACGCAGTATTTT. This encodes CASSLDGGDTQYF.